The sequence of this T cell receptor beta chain was determined in a study of control samples from healthy donors and cancer patients. Generated by immunoSEQ multiplex PCR, the TCRdb table keeps only in-frame clones and is missing some. Of around 59,000 clones listed, roughly 90% are singletons. This CDR3 has 18 residues. The junction had 11 bases not matched to a gene; V was cut back by 4 bases and J by 2 bases. The origin of this receptor is a man aged 35-49 years with colorectal cancer. This chain uses TRBV23-1 with TRBJ1-3; the match to TRBD1 covers 10 bases. TRBV23-1 carries the ORF label, with uncertain function. Sample: PBMCs. The CDR3 DNA is TGCGCCAGCAGTCCCAGAGGGAGGACAGGGGGAACTGGAAACACCATATATTTT. This sequence encodes CASSPRGRTGGTGNTIYF.